The next 3 T cell receptor beta chains were all read from a single sample in a study of blood T cell repertoires in COVID-19. Some clones are missing from TCRdb's copy, which holds only in-frame ones; the method was immunoSEQ multiplex PCR. Among about 51,000 clones listed, approximately 84% were seen once. Material: peripheral blood. The receptors were sampled from a man aged 50 or older with acute or convalescent COVID-19.

The V and J genes are TRBV2 and TRBJ1-6; TRBD1 agrees at 7 bases. Germline V lookup: CDR1 SNHLY, CDR2 FYNNEI. This CDR3 has 18 amino acids. V was pared by 7 bases and J by 7 bases, with 19 bases of the junction left unmatched. CDR3 protein: CASKVLTLTGTVNSPLHF. The CDR3, as DNA: TGTGCCAGCAAAGTCCTTACTCTGACCGGGACAGTAAATTCACCCCTCCACTTT.

This clone showed up just a few times. V gene TRBV13 combines with J gene TRBJ2-7; 8 bases align to TRBD2. This CDR3 spans 14 amino acids. V was clipped by 3 bases and J by 2 bases; unmatched bases: 3. Germline V gene lookup returns CDR1 PRHDT and CDR2 FYEKMQ (reference sequence). The CDR3: CASSFTGGPYEQYF. The CDR3, as DNA: TGTGCCAGCAGCTTCACGGGAGGGCCCTACGAGCAGTACTTC.

The chain couples TRBV18 to TRBJ2-2, with 7 bases fitting TRBD2. This CDR3 has 15 amino acids. V was clipped by 2 bases and J by 6 bases; unmatched bases: 6. CDR1 KGHSH and CDR2 LQKENI come from the germline V gene. The CDR3 DNA reads as TGTGCCAGCTCACCAACTAGCGTAGATTCCGGGGAGCTGTTTTTT. Residues: CASSPTSVDSGELFF.